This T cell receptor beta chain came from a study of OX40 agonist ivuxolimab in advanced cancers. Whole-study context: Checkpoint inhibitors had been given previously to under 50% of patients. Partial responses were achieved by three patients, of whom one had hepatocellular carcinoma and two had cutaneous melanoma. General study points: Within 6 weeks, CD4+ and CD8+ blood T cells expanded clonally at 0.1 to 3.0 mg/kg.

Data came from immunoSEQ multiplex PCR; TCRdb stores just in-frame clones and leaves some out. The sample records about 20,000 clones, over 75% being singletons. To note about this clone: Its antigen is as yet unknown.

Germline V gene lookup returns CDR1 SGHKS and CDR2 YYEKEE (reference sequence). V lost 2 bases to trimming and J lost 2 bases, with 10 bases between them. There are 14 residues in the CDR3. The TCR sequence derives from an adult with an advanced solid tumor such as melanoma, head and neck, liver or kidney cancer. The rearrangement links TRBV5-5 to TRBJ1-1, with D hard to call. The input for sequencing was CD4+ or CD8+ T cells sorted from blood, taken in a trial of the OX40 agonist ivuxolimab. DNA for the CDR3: TGTGCCAGCAGCTTCACTGGAGCTAACACTGAAGCTTTCTTT. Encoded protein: CASSFTGANTEAFF.